The subject of this entry is one T cell receptor beta chain. The antigen it binds to is not known. Qualities for individual bases were not recorded, and no much larger clone is one base off. The record originates from a study of blood T cell repertoires in COVID-19 (dated by TCRdb to about 2020). With respect to the entire study: The collaborator samples originated in the United States, Italy and Spain and spanned the acute and convalescent phases of COVID-19. The repertoires were released in a freely available public database intended as a resource for research on the immune response to SARS-CoV-2. Nearly every sample came with metadata listing a de-identified subject ID, COVID-19 status, age in years and sex. Subjects who had been exposed to COVID-19, were actively infected with it, or had recovered from it provided the deeply sampled blood TCRbeta repertoires that made up the dataset. The samples were drawn from the first 160 participants of the ongoing ImmuneRACE study and from about 1,200 subjects provided by 6 global collaborators. Where available, HLA class I and class II types were taken from metadata supplied by the sample provider and were not determined by assay-based typing. The prospective study material was composed of cDNA or gDNA derived from T cells, B-cell-depleted T cells, or PBMCs. Beyond this particular receptor, the publication reports: How much clinical and demographic metadata was included differed by source and by participant, and the metadata was provided uncurated.

The collaborating institutions used their own protocols to collect whole blood in K2EDTA tubes. For TCRbeta analysis, collaborators shipped samples as frozen whole blood, isolated PBMCs, or DNA extracted from either of those sample types. TCRbeta CDR3 regions were amplified from genomic DNA using the immunoSEQ Assay, a bias-controlled multiplex PCR. On the authors' methods: The number of nucleated cells in each sample was estimated by amplification of reference gene primers within the assay. Sequence reads were collapsed and filtered to measure the absolute abundance of every unique TCRbeta CDR3 rearrangement. For each sample, productive Simpson clonality was calculated as the square root of Simpson's diversity index over productive rearrangements. TCRdb limited this immuneACCESS table to in-frame rearrangements with V and J called. A share of clones is missing; checked studies link under half to unresolved V genes, and the rest is unexplained. The D gene and trimming were derived from the DNA, and the V and J assignments and clone size from that table. A total of roughly 100,000 clones appear in this sample, about 91% of them only once. Of the sample, approximately 8.7% is held by the ten largest clones.

The sequence was collected from a woman aged 70-85 years with acute or convalescent COVID-19. The sample taken for sequencing was peripheral blood.

The CDR3 corresponds to CASSARLEAGELFF. The DNA sequence is as follows: TGTGCCAGCAGCGCTAGGTTGGAAGCCGGGGAGCTGTTTTTT. The sequence joins TRBV11-3 to TRBJ2-2; the D gene lacks a confident call. The CDR3 numbers 14 residues from cysteine through phenylalanine. CDR3 DNA is the only sequence kept; it has 42 bases, read in frame from the first base. Trimming takes 5 bases from V and 6 bases from J, and the germline ends sit 13 bases apart. The germline V gene gives CDR1 as SGHNT and CDR2 as YENEEA.